This is a list of T cell receptor beta chains from one sample in a study of blood T cell repertoires in COVID-19. The method was immunoSEQ multiplex PCR; TCRdb's version includes in-frame clones alone and lacks a portion of them. The table has about 220,000 clones, 70% to 90% seen once. The sequenced material came from peripheral blood. Source of these receptors: a woman aged 70-85 years with COVID-19, enrolled during active disease. The CDR3 runs from the conserved cysteine through the conserved F or W. A D gene is named only where the DNA matches it firmly. Size is omitted from some rows. Given values are once, few, many or a class for expanded clones.

TRBV7-2	15	TRBJ1-5	.	TRBD1	TGTGCCAGCAGCTTAGAGGGACAGTCCAATCAGCCCCAGCATTTT	CASSLEGQSNQPQHF
TRBV4-3	15	TRBJ2-3	.	.	TGCGCCAGCAGCCAAGATTTTCCCCTCACAGATACGCAGTATTTT	CASSQDFPLTDTQYF
TRBV7-9	19	TRBJ1-1	.	TRBD1	TGTGCCAGCAGCCTACGGCGGGCAGGGGGCGCGATGGGGGACACTGAAGCTTTCTTT	CASSLRRAGGAMGDTEAFF
TRBV6-6	16	TRBJ1-5	.	TRBD1	TGTGCCAGCAGTTCCTCGGGACAGGGTAGCAATCAGCCCCAGCATTTT	CASSSSGQGSNQPQHF
TRBV6-2/TRBV6-3	13	TRBJ2-7	few	.	TGTGCCAGCAGTTTGATCAGGGGATACGAGCAGTACTTC	CASSLIRGYEQYF
TRBV9	16	TRBJ1-2	.	.	TGTGCCAGCAGCGTAGGGCCGGATGGCAGGGGCTATGGCTACACCTTC	CASSVGPDGRGYGYTF
TRBV7-9	14	TRBJ1-1	.	TRBD1	TGTGCCAGCAGCTCAGCACAGGGGCACACTGAAGCTTTCTTT	CASSSAQGHTEAFF
TRBV6-2/TRBV6-3	19	TRBJ2-1	.	TRBD2	TGTGCCAGCAGTGGCGGGACTAGCGGGAGGAAAAGGTCCTACAATGAGCAGTTCTTC	CASSGGTSGRKRSYNEQFF
TRBV6-5	15	TRBJ1-4	.	TRBD1	TGTGCCAGCAGGCCTAAGACAGGGACTCACGAAAAACTGTTTTTT	CASRPKTGTHEKLFF
TRBV5-1	18	TRBJ2-5	.	TRBD1	TGCGCCAGCAGCCAACAAACGACGACAGGGACGTTTCAAGAGACCCAGTACTTC	CASSQQTTTGTFQETQYF
TRBV4-1	15	TRBJ1-5	.	TRBD1	TGCGCCAGCAGCCACGAGACAGGGTTCAATCAGCCCCAGCATTTT	CASSHETGFNQPQHF
TRBV2	15	TRBJ1-4	.	.	TGTGCCAGCAGTGAACAGTCAGGCCCTCTGGGAGAACTGTTTTTT	CASSEQSGPLGELFF
TRBV19	15	TRBJ1-1	few	.	TGTGCCAGTAGTCCCCGTGGGACACCGAACACTGAAGCTTTCTTT	CASSPRGTPNTEAFF
TRBV27	14	TRBJ1-1	once	.	TGTGCCAGCAGTCCCCGGGAACCAAACACTGAAGCTTTCTTT	CASSPREPNTEAFF